Described below is a single T cell receptor (beta chain) sequence and its context. This clone's antigen is unknown. No clone much larger than this one lies a single base away; base qualities are absent. The sample comes from a study of blood T cell repertoires in COVID-19 (dated by TCRdb to 2018 to 2020). About the investigation overall: Samples covering the acute and convalescent phases of COVID-19 were provided by collaborators in the United States, Italy and Spain. A de-identified subject ID, COVID-19 status, age in years and sex were almost always included in the sample metadata. The prospective study material was composed of cDNA or gDNA derived from T cells, B-cell-depleted T cells, or PBMCs. Where available, HLA class I and class II types were taken from metadata supplied by the sample provider and were not determined by assay-based typing. The samples were drawn from the first 160 participants of the ongoing ImmuneRACE study and from 1,200 or so subjects provided by 6 global collaborators. The dataset comprised deeply sampled blood TCRbeta repertoires from subjects exposed to, actively infected with, or recovered from COVID-19. The repertoires were made available in a free public database intended to serve as a resource for research on the immune response to SARS-CoV-2.

Overall study outcomes, separate from this receptor: How much clinical and demographic metadata was included differed by source and by participant, and the metadata was provided uncurated.

Based on the germline V gene, the CDR1 and CDR2 sequences are KGHSH and LQKENI. Measured from the cysteine to the phenylalanine, the CDR3 is 14 residues long. Only CDR3 DNA remains: 42 bases, in frame from the first base. V lost 3 bases and J lost 6 bases; the stretch between them is 14 bases long. TCRbeta CDR3 regions were amplified from genomic DNA using the immunoSEQ Assay, a bias-controlled multiplex PCR. In the paper's pipeline: The number of nucleated cells in each sample was estimated from the amplification of reference gene primers within the assay. To quantify the absolute abundance of each unique TCRbeta CDR3 rearrangement, sequence reads were collapsed and filtered. For each sample, productive Simpson clonality was calculated as the square root of Simpson's diversity index across productive rearrangements. Sourced from immuneACCESS, this table was stored by TCRdb with only in-frame sequences that have V and J called. A share of the clones is absent; for the studies checked, an unresolved V gene accounts for under half, and the remainder has no known explanation. V and J calls and clone size follow that table, whereas D and trimming were derived from the DNA. The sample yields over 65,000 clones; over 80% were counted once. Under 20% of the sample is in the top ten clones.

Whole blood was collected in K2EDTA tubes by collaborating institutions according to the institutions' own protocols. Collaborator samples were shipped for TCRbeta analysis as frozen whole blood, isolated PBMCs, or DNA extracted from either sample type. This receptor was taken from a man older than 75 with active or convalescent COVID-19. The specimen was peripheral blood. The sequence joins TRBV18 to TRBJ1-1; the D gene is unclear. In nucleotides, the sequence is TGTGCCAGCTCACCTCCGACAAATACCGCTGAAGCTTTCTTT. The translation is CASSPPTNTAEAFF.